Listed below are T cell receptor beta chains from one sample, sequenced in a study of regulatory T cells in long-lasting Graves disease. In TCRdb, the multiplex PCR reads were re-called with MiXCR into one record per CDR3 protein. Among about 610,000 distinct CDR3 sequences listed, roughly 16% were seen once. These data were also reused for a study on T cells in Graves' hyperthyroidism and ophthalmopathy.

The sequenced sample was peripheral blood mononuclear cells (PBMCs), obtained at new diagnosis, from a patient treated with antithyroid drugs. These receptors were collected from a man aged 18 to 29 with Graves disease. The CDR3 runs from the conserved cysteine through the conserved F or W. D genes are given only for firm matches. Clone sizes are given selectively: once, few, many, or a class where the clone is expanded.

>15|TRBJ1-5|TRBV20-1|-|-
TGCAGTGCTAGAGATCGGGGGAGGGTCAATCAGCCCCAGCATTTT
CSARDRGRVNQPQHF
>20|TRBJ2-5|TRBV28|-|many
TGTGCCAGCAGTTTCTCCTCCGGGACAACCCTTATCACGGTACAAGAGACCCAGTACTTC
CASSFSSGTTLITVQETQYF
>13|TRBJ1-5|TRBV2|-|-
TGTGCCAGCAGGGGGGACCCGCTCCAGCCCCAGCATTTT
CASRGDPLQPQHF
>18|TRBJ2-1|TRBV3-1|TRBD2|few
TGTGCCAGCAGCCAAGGTCCTAGCGGCCCTTCGCCCTACAATGAGCAGTTCTTC
CASSQGPSGPSPYNEQFF
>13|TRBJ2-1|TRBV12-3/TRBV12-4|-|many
TGTGCCAGCAGTTTAGGTCCCCGGAATGAGCAGTTCTTC
CASSLGPRNEQFF
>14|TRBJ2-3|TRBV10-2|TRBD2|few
TGCGCCAGCTCGGAGCGGGAGGACCCAGATACGCAGTATTTT
CASSEREDPDTQYF
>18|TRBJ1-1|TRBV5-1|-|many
TGCGCCAGCAGCCGTAGACCCAGGGGTGAATCGGGAAACACTGAAGCTTTCTTT
CASSRRPRGESGNTEAFF
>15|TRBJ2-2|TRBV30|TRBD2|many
TGTGCCTGGAGGGGGACTAGCGGACCCACCGGGGAGCTGTTTTTT
CAWRGTSGPTGELFF
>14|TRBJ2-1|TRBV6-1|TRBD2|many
TGTGCCAGCAACCAACTAGCGGGGAATAATGAGCAGTTCTTC
CASNQLAGNNEQFF
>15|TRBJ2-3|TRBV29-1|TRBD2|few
TGCAGCGTTGACCTCTTGCGGGAGGTCACAGATACGCAGTATTTT
CSVDLLREVTDTQYF
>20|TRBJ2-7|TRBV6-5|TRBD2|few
TGTGCCAGCAGTTACTCGATGAGGGCTAGCGGGGGAGTTAAAATCTACGAGCAGTACTTC
CASSYSMRASGGVKIYEQYF
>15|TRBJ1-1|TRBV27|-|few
TGTGCCAGCAGTTCCCACGACAGACGCAACACTGAAGCTTTCTTT
CASSSHDRRNTEAFF
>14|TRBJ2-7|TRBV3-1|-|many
TGTGCCAGCAGCCTAGCGCGGAGCGTCCACGAGCAGTACTTC
CASSLARSVHEQYF
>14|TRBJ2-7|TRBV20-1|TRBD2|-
TGCAGTGCTCCGCCTAGCGGGAGAGTCGGTGAGCAGTACTTC
CSAPPSGRVGEQYF
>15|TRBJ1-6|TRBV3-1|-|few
TGTGCCAGCAGCCAAGAAGAGGGTAGAGCGTCACCCCTCCACTTT
CASSQEEGRASPLHF
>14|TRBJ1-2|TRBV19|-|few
TGTGCCAGTAGTATAGCGACAGGAGATTATGGCTACACCTTC
CASSIATGDYGYTF